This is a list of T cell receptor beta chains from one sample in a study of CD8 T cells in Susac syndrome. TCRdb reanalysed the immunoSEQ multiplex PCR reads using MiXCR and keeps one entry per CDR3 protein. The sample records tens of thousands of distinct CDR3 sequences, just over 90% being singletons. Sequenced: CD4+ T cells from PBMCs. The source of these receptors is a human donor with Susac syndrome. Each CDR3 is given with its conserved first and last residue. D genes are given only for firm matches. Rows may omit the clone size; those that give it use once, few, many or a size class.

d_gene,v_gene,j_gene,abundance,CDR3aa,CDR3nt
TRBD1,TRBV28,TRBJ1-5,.,CASSDSGTVYSNQPQHF,TGTGCCAGCAGTGACTCCGGGACAGTCTATAGCAATCAGCCCCAGCATTTT
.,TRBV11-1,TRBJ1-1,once,CASSLAREPLMNTEAFF,TGTGCCAGCAGCTTAGCCAGGGAGCCCCTAATGAACACTGAAGCTTTCTTT
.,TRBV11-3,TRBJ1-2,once,CASSFMATTDGYTF,TGTGCCAGCAGCTTCATGGCGACAACGGATGGCTACACCTTC
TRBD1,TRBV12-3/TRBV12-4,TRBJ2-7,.,CASRGQGTYEQYF,TGTGCCAGCAGGGGACAGGGAACCTACGAGCAGTACTTC
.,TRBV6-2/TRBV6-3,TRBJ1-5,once,CASTRPGTSTQHF,TGTGCCAGCACCCGTCCAGGTACCTCGACCCAGCATTTT
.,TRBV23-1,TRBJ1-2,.,CASSQSDGDYGYTF,TGCGCCAGCAGTCAGTCCGACGGAGACTATGGCTACACCTTC
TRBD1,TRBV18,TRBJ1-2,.,CASSPTTGEGYTF,TGTGCCAGCTCACCAACTACAGGGGAGGGCTACACCTTC
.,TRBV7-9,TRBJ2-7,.,CATSDPGRLQGLYEQYF,TGTGCCACCTCCGACCCTGGGCGGCTCCAGGGTTTATACGAGCAGTACTTC
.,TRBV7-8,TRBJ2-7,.,CASSLVRGGEQYF,TGTGCCAGCAGCTTGGTCAGGGGAGGCGAGCAGTACTTC
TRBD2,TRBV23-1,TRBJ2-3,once,CASSLRLAGDSTDTQYF,TGCGCCAGCAGTCTAAGACTAGCGGGGGATAGCACAGATACGCAGTATTTT
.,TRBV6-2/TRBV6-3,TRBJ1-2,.,CASSYSSRVDGYTF,TGTGCCAGCAGTTACTCCAGCAGAGTTGATGGCTACACCTTC
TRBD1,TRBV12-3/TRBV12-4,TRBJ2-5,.,CASSFDRGETQYF,TGTGCCAGCAGTTTCGACAGGGGTGAGACCCAGTACTTC
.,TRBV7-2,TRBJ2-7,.,CASSTEWGSAYEQYF,TGTGCCAGCAGCACCGAATGGGGGAGCGCCTACGAGCAGTACTTC
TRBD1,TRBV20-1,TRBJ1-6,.,CSAPGQIYSPLHF,TGCAGTGCCCCGGGACAGATATATTCACCCCTCCACTTT
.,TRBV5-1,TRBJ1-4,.,CASSLDTSNEKLFF,TGCGCCAGCAGCTTGGATACAAGTAATGAAAAACTGTTTTTT
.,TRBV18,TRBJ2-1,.,CASSHLNEQFF,TGTGCCAGCTCGCACCTCAATGAGCAGTTCTTC
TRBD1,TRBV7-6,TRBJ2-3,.,CASSLTGGWDTQYF,TGTGCCAGCAGCTTAACAGGGGGCTGGGATACGCAGTATTTT
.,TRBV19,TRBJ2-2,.,CASSPQVGVMGGELFF,TGTGCCAGTAGTCCCCAAGTCGGGGTTATGGGCGGGGAGCTGTTTTTT
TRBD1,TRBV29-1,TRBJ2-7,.,CSVELQGLTYEQYF,TGCAGCGTTGAGCTACAGGGGCTAACCTACGAGCAGTACTTC
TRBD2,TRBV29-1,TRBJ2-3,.,CSVDRGGGRGGTQYF,TGCAGCGTTGATCGCGGGGGGGGCCGGGGGGGTACGCAGTATTTT
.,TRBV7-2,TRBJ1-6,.,CASSLSPTLLSSPLHF,TGTGCCAGCAGCTTAAGTCCCACACTTTTGAGTTCACCCCTCCACTTT
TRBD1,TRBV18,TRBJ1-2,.,CASSPAVDVTGGYGYTF,TGTGCCAGCTCACCAGCTGTCGACGTTACAGGGGGCTATGGCTACACCTTC
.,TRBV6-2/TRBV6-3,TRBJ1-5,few,CASSYSVQGGQPQHF,TGTGCCAGCAGTTACTCGGTGCAGGGAGGACAGCCCCAGCATTTT
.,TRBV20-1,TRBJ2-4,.,CSARDPSQSKNIQYF,TGCAGTGCTAGAGATCCCAGCCAATCCAAAAACATTCAGTACTTC
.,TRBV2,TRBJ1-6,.,CASGVRQNNSPLHF,TGTGCCAGCGGCGTGCGACAGAATAATTCACCCCTCCACTTT
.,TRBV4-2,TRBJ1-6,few,CASSHPDRPSSLHF,TGTGCCAGCAGCCATCCTGACAGGCCCTCTTCGCTCCACTTT
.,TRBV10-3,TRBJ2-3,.,CAIGETGQTTDTQYF,TGTGCCATCGGGGAGACAGGACAAACCACAGATACGCAGTATTTT
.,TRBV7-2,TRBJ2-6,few,CASSLGVVSGANVLTF,TGTGCCAGCAGCTTAGGAGTTGTTTCTGGGGCCAACGTCCTGACTTTC